These T cell receptor beta chains were read from a single sample in a study of siplizumab effects on memory and regulatory T cells. Only in-frame clones appear in the TCRdb table, and some are missing; sequencing was by immunoSEQ multiplex PCR. The repertoire holds about 82,000 clones, with 80% to 90% as singletons. Sequencing was carried out using Tregs sorted from blood. All receptors derive from a human donor in good health. The CDR3 runs from the conserved cysteine through the conserved F or W. Rows may omit the clone size; those that give it use once, few, many or a size class.

J gene | clone size | V gene | CDR3 protein
TRBJ1-2 | - | TRBV25-1 | CASSEKGSGGYTF
TRBJ2-5 | - | TRBV7-8 | CASSLEGDRGRETQYF
TRBJ2-3 | - | TRBV18 | CASSPSPSTDTQYF
TRBJ1-1 | - | TRBV18 | CASSPPGGLNTEAFF
TRBJ2-1 | - | TRBV9 | CASSKGGLSYNEQFF
TRBJ2-7 | - | TRBV5-1 | CASSLPPPGALYEQYF
TRBJ1-3 | - | TRBV10-2 | CASTRDLGNTIYF
TRBJ2-2 | - | TRBV13 | CASSSTSSGTNTGELFF
TRBJ1-1 | - | TRBV27 | CASRNTGNTEAFF
TRBJ2-1 | - | TRBV5-1 | CASSLVRTRGGAGEQFF
TRBJ2-5 | - | TRBV20-1 | CSAKGLETQYF
TRBJ2-3 | once | TRBV19 | CASSIEPRGLDTQYF
TRBJ1-4 | - | TRBV30 | CAGNRPEIGEVFF
TRBJ1-3 | - | TRBV28 | CASSTGQGNTIYF
TRBJ1-4 | - | TRBV6-6 | CASSYTGVWEKLFF
TRBJ1-2 | - | TRBV6-5 | CASSYSQGEGYGYTF
TRBJ2-1 | - | TRBV7-3 | CASSLKQNNEQFF
TRBJ1-2 | - | TRBV6-5 | CASGGRIYGYTF
TRBJ1-3 | - | TRBV5-6 | CASSFPGQGRDGNTIYF
TRBJ2-7 | once | TRBV6-6 | CASSYGIQSSYEQYF
TRBJ1-2 | few | TRBV6-5 | CASREKGYLCF
TRBJ1-2 | - | TRBV2 | CASSTGQPSWGGYTF
TRBJ1-6 | few | TRBV9 | CASSVDVYSGNSPLHF
TRBJ2-7 | - | TRBV4-2 | CASSQDLASGGAYEQYF
TRBJ1-1 | - | TRBV7-9 | CASSPTTGVTEAFF
TRBJ2-3 | - | TRBV18 | CASSPLGAVATDTQYF
TRBJ2-2 | once | TRBV5-1 | CASSSFSGGTTGELFF
TRBJ2-3 | - | TRBV10-3 | CAISAQEAAPQYF
TRBJ2-7 | - | TRBV6-5 | CASSPGLLLEQYF
TRBJ1-2 | - | TRBV19 | CASLELGRDYGYTF
TRBJ1-4 | - | TRBV7-8 | CASSFAGREKLFF
TRBJ1-5 | once | TRBV7-2 | CASSLVGRGQPQHF
- | - | TRBV14 | CASSQREPRQGSAYEQYF
TRBJ2-4 | - | TRBV7-9 | CASSLPDRVRNIQYF
TRBJ1-3 | once | TRBV5-5 | CASSPAGMSGNTIYF